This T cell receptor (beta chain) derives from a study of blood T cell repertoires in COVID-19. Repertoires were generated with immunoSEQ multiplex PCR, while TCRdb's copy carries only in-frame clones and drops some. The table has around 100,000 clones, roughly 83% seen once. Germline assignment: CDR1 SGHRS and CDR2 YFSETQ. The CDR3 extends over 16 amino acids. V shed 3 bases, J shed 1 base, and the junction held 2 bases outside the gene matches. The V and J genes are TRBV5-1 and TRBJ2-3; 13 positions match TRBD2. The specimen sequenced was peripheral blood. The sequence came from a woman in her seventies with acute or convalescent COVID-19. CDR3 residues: CASSSTSGGGTDTQYF. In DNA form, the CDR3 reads TGCGCCAGCAGCTCAACTAGCGGGGGGGGCACAGATACGCAGTATTTT.